This T cell receptor beta chain was sequenced in a study of blood T cell repertoires in COVID-19. As for the study in general: Both acute and convalescent COVID-19 samples were obtained from the United States, Italy and Spain. Sources were T cells, B-cell-depleted T cells, or PBMCs; the material itself was cDNA or gDNA.

Libraries were prepared by immunoSEQ multiplex PCR; TCRdb keeps only in-frame clonotypes and omits some of them. The table has about 350,000 clones, about 88% seen once. Individuals drawn from approximately 26 US areas were about 18 to 95 years old. A COVID-19 case had been met by exposed participants during the 2 weeks before study entry. This CDR3 region has 15 residues. Per the germline V gene, CDR1 is MDHEN and CDR2 is SYDVKM. After removal of 3 bases from V and 2 bases from J, the junction contained 5 bases not matched to a gene. This sequence was found in a woman in her 30s who had been exposed to COVID-19. The rearrangement links TRBV28 to TRBJ2-7, with 9 bases that match TRBD1. The sequenced sample was PBMCs or T cells enriched from blood (not recorded which). CDR3 loop: CASSFPGQGPYEQYF. CDR3 DNA: TGTGCCAGCAGTTTCCCGGGACAGGGTCCCTACGAGCAGTACTTC.